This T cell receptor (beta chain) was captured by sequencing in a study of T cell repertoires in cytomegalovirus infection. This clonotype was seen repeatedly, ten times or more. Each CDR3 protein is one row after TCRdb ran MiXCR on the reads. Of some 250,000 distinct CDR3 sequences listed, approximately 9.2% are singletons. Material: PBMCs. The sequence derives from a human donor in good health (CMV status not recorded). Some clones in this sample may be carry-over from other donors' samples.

The DNA for the CDR3 is TGTGCCAGCAGCAAAAGGGTCGGGGGGGCGATCGATGAGCAGTTCTTC. It yields the protein CASSKRVGGAIDEQFF. The gene calls are TRBV7-2 and TRBJ2-1; 8 nucleotides match TRBD2. Germline CDR1 and CDR2: SGHTA and FQGNSA. This CDR3 has 16 residues. Germline trimming cut 5 bases from V and 8 bases from J; bases unmatched to any gene: 14.